These 14 T cell receptor beta chains originate from one sample sequenced in a study of shared clonotypes between healthy human individuals. Produced via immunoSEQ multiplex PCR; TCRdb's table is partial and in-frame only. Of about 660,000 clones in the sample, approximately 79% were seen once. The source material was memory CD4+ T cells sorted from blood. As for subset: CD45RA-negative fraction. The receptors were sampled from a woman in her 30s in good health.

The chain employs TRBV5-1 and TRBJ2-1; D is uncertain. V gave up 2 bases and J gave up 5 bases, with 14 bases separating them. Germline assignment: CDR1 SGHRS and CDR2 YFSETQ. The CDR3 runs 15 residues. As DNA, the CDR3 is TGCGCCAGCAGCTTATCAAGCCAGAGTGACAATGAGCAGTTCTTC. It codes for CASSLSSQSDNEQFF.

This sequence joins TRBV11-2 and TRBJ2-2, with TRBD2 matching over 9 bases. CDR3 length: 13 amino acids. Germline V gene data show CDR1 as SGHAT and CDR2 as FQNNGV. The trim removed 11 bases at V and 2 bases at J, leaving 3 bases unmatched. The DNA for the CDR3 is TGTGCCGGTAGCGGGAGAAACACCGGGGAGCTGTTTTTT. Residues: CAGSGRNTGELFF.

This clone was found many times. The genes are TRBV20-1 and TRBJ1-2; no definite D call. V gave up 6 bases and J gave up 3 bases, with 8 bases separating them. The V gene's germline CDR1 is DFQATT and CDR2 SNEGSKA (reference sequence). CDR3 length: 11 amino acids. The CDR3 region is CSAPIDYGYTF. Here the CDR3 DNA reads TGCAGTGCGCCTATCGACTATGGCTACACCTTC.

V is TRBV2 and J is TRBJ1-4, with D hard to call. With 1 base removed from V and 10 bases from J, the gap between germline ends came to 4 bases. The germline gives CDR1 SNHLY, CDR2 FYNNEI. The CDR3 extends over 11 amino acids. DNA for the CDR3: TGTGCCAGCAGTGAAGGTCTAAAACTGTTTTTT. Translated, it gives CASSEGLKLFF.

This clone appeared a few times. V usage is TRBV5-3 and J usage is TRBJ1-4, with no clear D. TRBV5-3 is assigned to the ORF class and has an uncertain function. Trimming left V 6 bases short and J 0 bases short, with 15 bases between. There are 16 residues in the CDR3. The CDR3 sequence: CARTVSALSTNEKLFF. The CDR3 bases are TGTGCCAGAACGGTGTCAGCCCTTTCAACTAATGAAAAACTGTTTTTT.

This chain uses TRBV6-1 with TRBJ2-1; TRBD2 is a possible D gene (6 bases). Germline-derived CDR1 and CDR2 are MNHNS and SASEGT. The V end lost 7 bases, the J end lost 10 bases, and 11 bases lay between the germline ends. This CDR3 has 11 amino acids. This CDR3 reads CASNRRAEQFF. CDR3 DNA: TGTGCCAGCAATAGGAGGGCCGAGCAGTTCTTC.

The chain is built from TRBV30 and TRBJ1-1; no clear D. The CDR3 is 11 amino acids. Looked up from germline, CDR1 is GTSNPN and CDR2 is SVGIG (reference sequence). Trimming cost V 2 bases and J 6 bases, with 7 bases left between them. CDR3 sequence reads: CAWSWRAEAFF. The CDR3 DNA reads TGTGCCTGGAGTTGGAGGGCTGAAGCTTTCTTT.

J is TRBJ2-2 and V is TRBV9; the D is unclear. Germline values: CDR1 SGDLS, CDR2 YYNGEE. V lost 4 bases, J lost 6 bases, and 10 bases lay in between. The CDR3 has 13 residues. This CDR3 reads CASSSSWSGELFF. The DNA of the CDR3 is TGTGCCAGCAGCTCCTCCTGGTCCGGGGAGCTGTTTTTT.

The chain is built from TRBV28 and TRBJ2-2; tentative D call: TRBD1 (5 bases). Per the germline V gene, CDR1 is MDHEN and CDR2 is SYDVKM. This CDR3 is 17 amino acids long. V lost 3 bases to trimming and J lost 8 bases, with 22 bases between them. Written as DNA, the CDR3 is TGTGCCAGCAGTTTCCTGAAGGGCAGGGTGAGCCAGGGGGAGCTGTTTTTT. Protein: CASSFLKGRVSQGELFF.

On this clone itself: Within the sample, other DNA sequences also encode this same CDR3. This CDR3 reads CASGFGNTIYF. Written as DNA, the CDR3 is TGTGCCAGCGGATTCGGGAACACCATATATTTT. The J gene is TRBJ1-3, the V gene TRBV25-1; no reliable D call. Germline-derived CDR1 and CDR2 are MGHDK and SYGVNS. This CDR3 contains 11 residues. V gave up 8 bases and J gave up 7 bases, with 9 bases separating them.

A single count supports this clone. The V gene is TRBV4-2, the J gene TRBJ1-1, with D possibly TRBD1 on 6 matching bases. CDR1 is LGHNA and CDR2 is YNFKEQ in the germline V gene. This CDR3 region has 17 residues. Between the trimmed V and J ends, which lost 1 base and 5 bases, there was a span of 20 bases. The CDR3, as DNA: TGTGCCAGCAGCCAAGTAGGGGGTGGGGCCCGGAGAACTGAAGCTTTCTTT. Amino acids: CASSQVGGGARRTEAFF.

This clone was seen a handful of times. The rearrangement links TRBV6-1 to TRBJ2-3; D is unresolved. Germline V gives CDR1 MNHNS, CDR2 SASEGT. There are 12 residues in the CDR3. With 7 bases removed from V and 5 bases from J, the gap between germline ends came to 10 bases. The CDR3 DNA sequence: TGTGCCAGCATCGAGGTAGGAGATACGCAGTATTTT. Translated: CASIEVGDTQYF.

The chain carries TRBV30 and TRBJ1-5, with 9 positions matching TRBD1. V was pared by 2 bases and J by 9 bases, with 14 bases of the junction left unmatched. Looked up from germline, CDR1 is GTSNPN and CDR2 is SVGIG (reference sequence). The CDR3 totals 16 residues. The CDR3 DNA sequence: TGTGCCTGGAGTACGGGACAGGGACTTCATTTGTCGCCCCAGCATTTT. Amino acids: CAWSTGQGLHLSPQHF.

This clone occurred a few times. V usage is TRBV28 and J usage is TRBJ2-2; 9 nucleotides align to TRBD2. The CDR3 covers 15 residues. V lost 6 bases and J lost 3; bases outside the gene matches: 5. Germline loops: CDR1 MDHEN, CDR2 SYDVKM. The CDR3 reads CASSNSGGYTGELFF. In DNA, the CDR3 is TGTGCCAGCAGCAATAGCGGGGGATACACCGGGGAGCTGTTTTTT.